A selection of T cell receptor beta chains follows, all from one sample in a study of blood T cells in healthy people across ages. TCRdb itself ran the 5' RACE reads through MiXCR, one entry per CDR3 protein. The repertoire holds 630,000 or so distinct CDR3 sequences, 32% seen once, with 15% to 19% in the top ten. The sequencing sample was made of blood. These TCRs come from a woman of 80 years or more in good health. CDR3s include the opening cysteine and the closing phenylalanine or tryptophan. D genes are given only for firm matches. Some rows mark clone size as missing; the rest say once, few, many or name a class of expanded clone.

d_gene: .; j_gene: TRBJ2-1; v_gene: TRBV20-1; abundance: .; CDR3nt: TGCAGTGCTGGAGGGTTGTACAATGAGCAGTTCTTC; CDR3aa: CSAGGLYNEQFF
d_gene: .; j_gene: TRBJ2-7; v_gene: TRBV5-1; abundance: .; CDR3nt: TGCGCCAGCAGCGCGGACTACGACGGGTCCTACGAGCAGTACTTC; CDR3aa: CASSADYDGSYEQYF
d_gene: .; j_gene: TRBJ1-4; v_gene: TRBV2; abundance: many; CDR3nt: TGTGCCAGCAGTGCAGGGTCTAATGAAAAACTGTTTTTT; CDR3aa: CASSAGSNEKLFF
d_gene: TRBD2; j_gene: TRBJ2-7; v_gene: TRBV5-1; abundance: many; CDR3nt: TGCGCCAGCAGCGTTAGCGGGGGGAGCTCCTACGAGCAGTACTTC; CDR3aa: CASSVSGGSSYEQYF
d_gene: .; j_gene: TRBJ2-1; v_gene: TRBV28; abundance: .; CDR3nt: TGTGCCAGCAGTTTAATCGGACTAAATCGTAATGAGCAGTTCTTC; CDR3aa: CASSLIGLNRNEQFF
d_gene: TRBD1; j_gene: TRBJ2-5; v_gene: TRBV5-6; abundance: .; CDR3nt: TGTGCCAGCAGCCGGGGACAGGGGGATTCCAATGAGCAGTACTTC; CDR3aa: CASSRGQGDSNEQYF
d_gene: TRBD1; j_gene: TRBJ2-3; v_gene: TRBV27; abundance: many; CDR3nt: TGTGCCAGCAGTTCTCCAGGACAGGGGTGGTATACGCAGTATTTT; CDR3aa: CASSSPGQGWYTQYF
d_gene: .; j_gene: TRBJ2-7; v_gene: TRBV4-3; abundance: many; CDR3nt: TGCGCCAGCAGCCAAGAGCATTTGGGAGTCTACGAGCAGTACTTC; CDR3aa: CASSQEHLGVYEQYF
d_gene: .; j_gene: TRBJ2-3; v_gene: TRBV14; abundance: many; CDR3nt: TGTGCCAGCAGCCAAGATTTTGCGGGGTACGGATCAGATACGCAGTATTTT; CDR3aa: CASSQDFAGYGSDTQYF
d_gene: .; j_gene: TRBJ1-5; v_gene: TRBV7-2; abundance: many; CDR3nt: TGTGCCAGCAGCGAACGGGCTTATAGCAATCAGCCCCAGCATTTT; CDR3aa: CASSERAYSNQPQHF
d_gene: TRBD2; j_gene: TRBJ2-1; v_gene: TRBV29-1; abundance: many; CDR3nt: TGCAGCGTTGAGTTGACTAGCGGGGGTTACAATGAGCAGTTCTTC; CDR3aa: CSVELTSGGYNEQFF
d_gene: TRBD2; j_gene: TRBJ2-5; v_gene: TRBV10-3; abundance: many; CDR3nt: TGTGCCATCAGGGCTAGCGGGGGGAAAGAGACCCAGTACTTC; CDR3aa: CAIRASGGKETQYF
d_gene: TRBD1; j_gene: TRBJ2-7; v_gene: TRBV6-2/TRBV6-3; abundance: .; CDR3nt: TGTGCCAGCAGTTACTTCTCCGGGACAGACAAATACGAGCAGTACTTC; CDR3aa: CASSYFSGTDKYEQYF
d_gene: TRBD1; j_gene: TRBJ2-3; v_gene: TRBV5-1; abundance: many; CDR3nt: TGCGCCAGCAGCTCCCTGGACAGGGGGCAGGGAGATACGCAGTATTTT; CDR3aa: CASSSLDRGQGDTQYF
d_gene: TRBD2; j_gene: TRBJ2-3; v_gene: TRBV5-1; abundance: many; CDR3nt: TGCGCCAGCAGCTCCCAACGGCATACTAGCGGGGGGGGCTCGGCGCAGTATTTT; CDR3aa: CASSSQRHTSGGGSAQYF
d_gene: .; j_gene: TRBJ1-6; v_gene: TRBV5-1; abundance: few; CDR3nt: TGCGCCAGCAGCACGGACGGGAATAATTCACCCCTCCACTTT; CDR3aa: CASSTDGNNSPLHF
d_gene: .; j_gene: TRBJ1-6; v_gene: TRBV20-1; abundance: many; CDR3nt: TGCAGTGCTAGCCAAGGGTTTCGGGGAAATTCACCCCTCCACTTT; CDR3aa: CSASQGFRGNSPLHF
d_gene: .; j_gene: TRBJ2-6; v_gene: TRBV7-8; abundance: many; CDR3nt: TGTGCCAGCAGCTTAGCGCAGACTACTGGGGCCAACGTCCTGACTTTC; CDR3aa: CASSLAQTTGANVLTF
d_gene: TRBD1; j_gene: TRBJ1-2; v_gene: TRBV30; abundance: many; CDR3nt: TGTGCCTGGAGTGTACGCGGACAGGGGGGGTTTCGTGGCTACACCTTC; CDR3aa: CAWSVRGQGGFRGYTF
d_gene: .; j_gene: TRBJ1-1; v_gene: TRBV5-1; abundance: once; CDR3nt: TGCGCCAGCAGCTTGTCGCCCGGGTGGTGCACTGAAGCTTTCTTT; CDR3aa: CASSLSPGWCTEAFF
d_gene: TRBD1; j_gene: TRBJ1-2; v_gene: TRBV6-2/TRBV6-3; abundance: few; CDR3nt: TGTGCCAGCACCCTAGGGACGGGACAGCTAGACTATGGCTACACCTTC; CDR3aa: CASTLGTGQLDYGYTF
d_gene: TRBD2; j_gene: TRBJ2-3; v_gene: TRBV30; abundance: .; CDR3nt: TGTGCCTGGAGTGTAGCGGGGGCCACAGATACGCAGTATTTT; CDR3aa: CAWSVAGATDTQYF
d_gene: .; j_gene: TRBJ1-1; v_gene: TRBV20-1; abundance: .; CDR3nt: TGCAGTGCTAGCGGCAGGGAAGGCACTGAAGCTTTCTTT; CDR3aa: CSASGREGTEAFF